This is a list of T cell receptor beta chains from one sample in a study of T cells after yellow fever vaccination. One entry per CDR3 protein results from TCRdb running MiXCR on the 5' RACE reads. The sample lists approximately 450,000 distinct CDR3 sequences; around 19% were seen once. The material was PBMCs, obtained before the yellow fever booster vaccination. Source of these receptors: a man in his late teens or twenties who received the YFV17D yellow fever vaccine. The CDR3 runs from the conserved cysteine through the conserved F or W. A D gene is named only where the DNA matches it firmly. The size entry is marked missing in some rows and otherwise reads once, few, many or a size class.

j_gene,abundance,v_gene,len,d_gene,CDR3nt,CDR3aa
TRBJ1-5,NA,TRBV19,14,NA,TGTGCCAGTAGTACCCGGGCCTTCAATCAGCCCCAGCATTTT,CASSTRAFNQPQHF
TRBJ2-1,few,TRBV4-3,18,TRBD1,TGCGCCAGCAGCCAAGAAGGGGGCTGGACAGGCTCCTACAATGAGCAGTTCTTC,CASSQEGGWTGSYNEQFF
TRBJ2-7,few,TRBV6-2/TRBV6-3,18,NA,TGTGCCAGCAGTTACTTCCCGAGAGGGGGGGGGCCCCCCTACGAGCAGTACTTC,CASSYFPRGGGPPYEQYF
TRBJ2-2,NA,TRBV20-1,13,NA,TGCAGTGCTAAAAGGGTGGACACCGGGGAGCTGTTTTTT,CSAKRVDTGELFF
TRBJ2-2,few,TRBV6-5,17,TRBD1,TGTGCCAGCAGTTACTCGGGGACAGGGGGATACACCGGGGAGCTGTTTTTT,CASSYSGTGGYTGELFF
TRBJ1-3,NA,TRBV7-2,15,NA,TGTGCCAGCAGGCGGGACCTTAGCTCTGGAAACACCATATATTTT,CASRRDLSSGNTIYF
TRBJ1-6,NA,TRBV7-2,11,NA,TGTGCCAGCAGCTTAGAACAGGCCCTCCACTTT,CASSLEQALHF
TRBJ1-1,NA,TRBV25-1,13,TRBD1,TGTGCCAGCAGTGAATACAAACAGGGGGAAGCTTTCTTT,CASSEYKQGEAFF
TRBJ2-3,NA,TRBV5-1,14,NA,TGCGCCAGCAGTCTCAGCCCACCCACAGATACGCAGTATTTT,CASSLSPPTDTQYF
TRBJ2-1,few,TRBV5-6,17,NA,TGTGCCAGCAGCGCTTTCCGGAACAGCCAAACCTACAATGAGCAGTTCTTC,CASSAFRNSQTYNEQFF
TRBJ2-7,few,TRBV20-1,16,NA,TGCAGTGCTAGAGATCAGACCGGGATGAGAAACTACGAGCAGTACTTC,CSARDQTGMRNYEQYF
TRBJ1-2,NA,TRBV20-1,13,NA,TGCAGTGCTAGAGATTACAGGGTCTATGGCTACACCTTC,CSARDYRVYGYTF
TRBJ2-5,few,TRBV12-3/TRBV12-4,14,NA,TGTGCCAGCAGTTTTGGTAGCGATCAAGAGACCCAGTACTTC,CASSFGSDQETQYF
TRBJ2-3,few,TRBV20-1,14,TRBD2,TGCAGTGCCCCCAGCGGGGGGGCTGAAGATACGCAGTATTTT,CSAPSGGAEDTQYF
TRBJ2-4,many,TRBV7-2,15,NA,TGTGCCAGCAGCTCCTCAACCGGGGTGAGGGGCATTCAGTACTTC,CASSSSTGVRGIQYF
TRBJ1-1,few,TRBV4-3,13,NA,TGCGCCAGCAGCCGCCGGAAGAACACTGAAGCTTTCTTT,CASSRRKNTEAFF
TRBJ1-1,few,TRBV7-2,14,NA,TGTGCCAGCAGCTTCTCCAGGGCGGGCACTGAAGCTTTCTTT,CASSFSRAGTEAFF
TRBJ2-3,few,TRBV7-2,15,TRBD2,TGTGCCAGCCCCCCCCGGGGAGGGGCGATAGATACGCAGTATTTT,CASPPRGGAIDTQYF
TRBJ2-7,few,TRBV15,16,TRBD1,TGTGCCACCAGCAGAGATATGGGGACAGGTTACTACGAGCAGTACTTC,CATSRDMGTGYYEQYF
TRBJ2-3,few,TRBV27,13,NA,TGTGCCAGCACCACACCTTCGAGGGATACGCAGTATTTT,CASTTPSRDTQYF
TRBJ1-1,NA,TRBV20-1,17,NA,TGCAGTGCTAGTGATCCTAGGGGGGGCCTTTTGACCACTGAAGCTTTCTTT,CSASDPRGGLLTTEAFF
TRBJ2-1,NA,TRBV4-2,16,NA,TGTGCCAGCAGCCAAGAACCGACAAGCTCCTACAATGAGCAGTTCTTC,CASSQEPTSSYNEQFF
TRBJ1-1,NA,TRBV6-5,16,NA,TGTGCCAGCAGTTACTCACAGGGCTGGGCCAACACTGAAGCTTTCTTT,CASSYSQGWANTEAFF
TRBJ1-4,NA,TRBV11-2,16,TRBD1,TGTGCCAGCAGCTCGACCAGGACAGGGGAGGGGAAAGATCTGTTTTTT,CASSSTRTGEGKDLFF
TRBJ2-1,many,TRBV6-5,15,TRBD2,TGTGCCAGCAGCCTAGCGGGGGGGACCAACAATGAGCAGTTCTTC,CASSLAGGTNNEQFF
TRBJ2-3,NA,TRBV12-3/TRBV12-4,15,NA,TGTGCCAGCAGAAATTCGGACCTCCGAGCAGATACGCAGTATTTT,CASRNSDLRADTQYF
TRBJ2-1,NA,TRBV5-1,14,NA,TGCGCCAGCAGCTTTTCTGGGGGTGGCAATGAGCAGTTCTTC,CASSFSGGGNEQFF